Listed below are T cell receptor beta chains from one sample, sequenced in a study of blood T cell repertoires in COVID-19. Sequencing used immunoSEQ multiplex PCR; TCRdb keeps in-frame clones, though not all of them. The table has 160,000 or so clones, roughly 87% seen once. What was sequenced was peripheral blood. The receptors shown here come from a woman in her 50s with acute or convalescent COVID-19. CDR3s include the opening cysteine and the closing phenylalanine or tryptophan. The order of the fields is J gene, V gene, CDR3 protein.

j_gene: TRBJ2-3
v_gene: TRBV7-6
CDR3aa: CASSATRKVSTDTQYF

j_gene: TRBJ2-3
v_gene: TRBV6-5
CDR3aa: CASRTGAITDTQYF

j_gene: TRBJ1-5
v_gene: TRBV5-6
CDR3aa: CASSRQGGQPQHF

j_gene: TRBJ1-3
v_gene: TRBV19
CDR3aa: CASARHLGNTIYF

j_gene: TRBJ2-5
v_gene: TRBV7-2
CDR3aa: CASSFLAGGGETQYF

j_gene: TRBJ2-7
v_gene: TRBV30
CDR3aa: CAWSVLGSSSYEQYF

j_gene: TRBJ1-1
v_gene: TRBV12-3/TRBV12-4
CDR3aa: CASSSGLRTEAFF

j_gene: TRBJ1-1
v_gene: TRBV7-8
CDR3aa: CASSLVGGNTEAFF

j_gene: TRBJ1-2
v_gene: TRBV15
CDR3aa: CATSAGRTYGYTF

j_gene: TRBJ2-7
v_gene: TRBV6-6
CDR3aa: CASSYLGQVNEQYF

j_gene: TRBJ2-6
v_gene: TRBV19
CDR3aa: CASKGAFSGANVLTF

j_gene: TRBJ1-1
v_gene: TRBV12-1
CDR3aa: CASSFDGDLGRNTEAFF

j_gene: TRBJ2-6
v_gene: TRBV7-2
CDR3aa: CASSQHGQGFTGANVLTF

j_gene: TRBJ2-7
v_gene: TRBV5-4
CDR3aa: CASSSPTSGMGGEQYF

j_gene: TRBJ2-5
v_gene: TRBV10-3
CDR3aa: CAISATDQETQYF

j_gene: TRBJ1-5
v_gene: TRBV10-1
CDR3aa: CASSLTAHSNQPQHF

j_gene: TRBJ2-1
v_gene: TRBV5-4
CDR3aa: CASSLGLAGVASSYNEQFF

j_gene: TRBJ1-5
v_gene: TRBV6-5
CDR3aa: CASSYSSRGDQPQHF

j_gene: TRBJ2-1
v_gene: TRBV6-6
CDR3aa: CASSYSLAGLDHEQFF

j_gene: TRBJ1-1
v_gene: TRBV20-1
CDR3aa: CSASVQVRAFF

j_gene: TRBJ1-1
v_gene: TRBV6-5
CDR3aa: CASSYGAGDAEAFF

j_gene: TRBJ1-2
v_gene: TRBV14
CDR3aa: CASSQESVNYGYTF

j_gene: TRBJ2-6
v_gene: TRBV7-2
CDR3aa: CASSPRPTGGANVLTF

j_gene: TRBJ2-5
v_gene: TRBV10-2
CDR3aa: CASRLLGTQYF

j_gene: TRBJ2-3
v_gene: TRBV3-1/TRBV3-2
CDR3aa: CASSLRLAGGGDTQYF

j_gene: TRBJ2-7
v_gene: TRBV13
CDR3aa: CASSLLLAGYEQYF

j_gene: TRBJ2-7
v_gene: TRBV25-1
CDR3aa: CASSRLAYEQYF

j_gene: TRBJ2-7
v_gene: TRBV6-5
CDR3aa: CASMWGPGVSYEQYF

j_gene: TRBJ2-1
v_gene: TRBV24-1
CDR3aa: CATSDYDGSSYNEQFF

j_gene: TRBJ1-2
v_gene: TRBV12-3/TRBV12-4
CDR3aa: CASSLRGKYGYTF

j_gene: TRBJ1-1
v_gene: TRBV12-3/TRBV12-4
CDR3aa: CASSKGRSAEAFF

j_gene: TRBJ1-2
v_gene: TRBV11-2
CDR3aa: CASSPWDRRDGYTF

j_gene: TRBJ1-1
v_gene: TRBV5-4
CDR3aa: CASSSGLEGGTEAFF

j_gene: TRBJ1-6
v_gene: TRBV19
CDR3aa: CASSSGQGSYSPLHF

j_gene: TRBJ2-4
v_gene: TRBV4-1
CDR3aa: CASSQDLGSRADF

j_gene: TRBJ2-4
v_gene: TRBV7-8
CDR3aa: CASSSTGELAKNIQYF

j_gene: TRBJ2-1
v_gene: TRBV12-3/TRBV12-4
CDR3aa: CASSKTAGTEQFF

j_gene: TRBJ1-2
v_gene: TRBV7-2
CDR3aa: CASSSTSIYGYTF

j_gene: TRBJ2-7
v_gene: TRBV7-2
CDR3aa: CASSLKGAGDPYEQYF

j_gene: TRBJ2-3
v_gene: TRBV7-2
CDR3aa: CASSLIRQGGADTQYF

j_gene: TRBJ2-7
v_gene: TRBV4-3
CDR3aa: CASSQDLLASYEQYF

j_gene: TRBJ2-1
v_gene: TRBV9
CDR3aa: CASSGTSVNNEQFF

j_gene: TRBJ2-7
v_gene: TRBV6-5
CDR3aa: CASSYSWQNTYEQYF

j_gene: TRBJ1-1
v_gene: TRBV3-1/TRBV3-2
CDR3aa: CASSQQGRGYTEAFF

j_gene: TRBJ1-2
v_gene: TRBV7-9
CDR3aa: CASSLGDRGGNYGYTF

j_gene: TRBJ1-1
v_gene: TRBV6-5
CDR3aa: CASSSPRTAGNTEAFF

j_gene: TRBJ1-2
v_gene: TRBV7-3
CDR3aa: CASSLIPGTGDVGYTF

j_gene: TRBJ1-1
v_gene: TRBV18
CDR3aa: CASSPLAGDTEAFF

j_gene: TRBJ1-2
v_gene: TRBV7-9
CDR3aa: CASSSPGRNANYGYTF

j_gene: TRBJ1-2
v_gene: TRBV30
CDR3aa: CAWSVSGEGYTF

j_gene: TRBJ2-3
v_gene: TRBV5-8
CDR3aa: CASSLVGRGKTDTQYF

j_gene: TRBJ1-4
v_gene: TRBV10-3
CDR3aa: CAISSSGGSDEKLFF

j_gene: TRBJ1-1
v_gene: TRBV5-1
CDR3aa: CASSLGGAGGTEAFF

j_gene: TRBJ2-2
v_gene: TRBV12-5
CDR3aa: CASGGAVNTGELFF

j_gene: TRBJ2-3
v_gene: TRBV7-6
CDR3aa: CASSSRADTQYF

j_gene: TRBJ1-1
v_gene: TRBV10-2
CDR3aa: CASSLLGTEAFF

j_gene: TRBJ1-2
v_gene: TRBV18
CDR3aa: CASSPETGIYGYTF

j_gene: TRBJ2-7
v_gene: TRBV5-5
CDR3aa: CASSGGQSPSYEQYF